This TCR beta chain is from a study of spatial heterogeneity in lung cancer. Study in general: Across the raw uncorrected reads, a unique TCR and UMI combination was observed, on average, more than ten times.

TCRdb reprocessed the 5' RACE reads with MiXCR, giving one entry per CDR3 protein. The repertoire holds 35,000 to 50,000 distinct CDR3 sequences, with 3.1% as singletons. The time point denotes: sample taken at primary tumor resection. The sample holds many counts of this clonotype. V trimming: 0 bases; J trimming: 5 bases; junction bases outside the gene matches: 9. CDR1 and CDR2 from the germline V gene are SGHRS and YFSETQ. This CDR3 has 16 residues. Sequenced here: normal lung tissue next to the tumor, sampled at surgery. This rearrangement joins TRBV5-1 to TRBJ2-5; 8 bases line up with TRBD1. The source of this sequence is a male donor with early-stage non-small cell lung cancer. CDR3 protein: CASSLAPTGVVETQYF. The CDR3 DNA reads TGCGCCAGCAGCTTGGCCCCGACAGGGGTGGTGGAGACCCAGTACTTC.